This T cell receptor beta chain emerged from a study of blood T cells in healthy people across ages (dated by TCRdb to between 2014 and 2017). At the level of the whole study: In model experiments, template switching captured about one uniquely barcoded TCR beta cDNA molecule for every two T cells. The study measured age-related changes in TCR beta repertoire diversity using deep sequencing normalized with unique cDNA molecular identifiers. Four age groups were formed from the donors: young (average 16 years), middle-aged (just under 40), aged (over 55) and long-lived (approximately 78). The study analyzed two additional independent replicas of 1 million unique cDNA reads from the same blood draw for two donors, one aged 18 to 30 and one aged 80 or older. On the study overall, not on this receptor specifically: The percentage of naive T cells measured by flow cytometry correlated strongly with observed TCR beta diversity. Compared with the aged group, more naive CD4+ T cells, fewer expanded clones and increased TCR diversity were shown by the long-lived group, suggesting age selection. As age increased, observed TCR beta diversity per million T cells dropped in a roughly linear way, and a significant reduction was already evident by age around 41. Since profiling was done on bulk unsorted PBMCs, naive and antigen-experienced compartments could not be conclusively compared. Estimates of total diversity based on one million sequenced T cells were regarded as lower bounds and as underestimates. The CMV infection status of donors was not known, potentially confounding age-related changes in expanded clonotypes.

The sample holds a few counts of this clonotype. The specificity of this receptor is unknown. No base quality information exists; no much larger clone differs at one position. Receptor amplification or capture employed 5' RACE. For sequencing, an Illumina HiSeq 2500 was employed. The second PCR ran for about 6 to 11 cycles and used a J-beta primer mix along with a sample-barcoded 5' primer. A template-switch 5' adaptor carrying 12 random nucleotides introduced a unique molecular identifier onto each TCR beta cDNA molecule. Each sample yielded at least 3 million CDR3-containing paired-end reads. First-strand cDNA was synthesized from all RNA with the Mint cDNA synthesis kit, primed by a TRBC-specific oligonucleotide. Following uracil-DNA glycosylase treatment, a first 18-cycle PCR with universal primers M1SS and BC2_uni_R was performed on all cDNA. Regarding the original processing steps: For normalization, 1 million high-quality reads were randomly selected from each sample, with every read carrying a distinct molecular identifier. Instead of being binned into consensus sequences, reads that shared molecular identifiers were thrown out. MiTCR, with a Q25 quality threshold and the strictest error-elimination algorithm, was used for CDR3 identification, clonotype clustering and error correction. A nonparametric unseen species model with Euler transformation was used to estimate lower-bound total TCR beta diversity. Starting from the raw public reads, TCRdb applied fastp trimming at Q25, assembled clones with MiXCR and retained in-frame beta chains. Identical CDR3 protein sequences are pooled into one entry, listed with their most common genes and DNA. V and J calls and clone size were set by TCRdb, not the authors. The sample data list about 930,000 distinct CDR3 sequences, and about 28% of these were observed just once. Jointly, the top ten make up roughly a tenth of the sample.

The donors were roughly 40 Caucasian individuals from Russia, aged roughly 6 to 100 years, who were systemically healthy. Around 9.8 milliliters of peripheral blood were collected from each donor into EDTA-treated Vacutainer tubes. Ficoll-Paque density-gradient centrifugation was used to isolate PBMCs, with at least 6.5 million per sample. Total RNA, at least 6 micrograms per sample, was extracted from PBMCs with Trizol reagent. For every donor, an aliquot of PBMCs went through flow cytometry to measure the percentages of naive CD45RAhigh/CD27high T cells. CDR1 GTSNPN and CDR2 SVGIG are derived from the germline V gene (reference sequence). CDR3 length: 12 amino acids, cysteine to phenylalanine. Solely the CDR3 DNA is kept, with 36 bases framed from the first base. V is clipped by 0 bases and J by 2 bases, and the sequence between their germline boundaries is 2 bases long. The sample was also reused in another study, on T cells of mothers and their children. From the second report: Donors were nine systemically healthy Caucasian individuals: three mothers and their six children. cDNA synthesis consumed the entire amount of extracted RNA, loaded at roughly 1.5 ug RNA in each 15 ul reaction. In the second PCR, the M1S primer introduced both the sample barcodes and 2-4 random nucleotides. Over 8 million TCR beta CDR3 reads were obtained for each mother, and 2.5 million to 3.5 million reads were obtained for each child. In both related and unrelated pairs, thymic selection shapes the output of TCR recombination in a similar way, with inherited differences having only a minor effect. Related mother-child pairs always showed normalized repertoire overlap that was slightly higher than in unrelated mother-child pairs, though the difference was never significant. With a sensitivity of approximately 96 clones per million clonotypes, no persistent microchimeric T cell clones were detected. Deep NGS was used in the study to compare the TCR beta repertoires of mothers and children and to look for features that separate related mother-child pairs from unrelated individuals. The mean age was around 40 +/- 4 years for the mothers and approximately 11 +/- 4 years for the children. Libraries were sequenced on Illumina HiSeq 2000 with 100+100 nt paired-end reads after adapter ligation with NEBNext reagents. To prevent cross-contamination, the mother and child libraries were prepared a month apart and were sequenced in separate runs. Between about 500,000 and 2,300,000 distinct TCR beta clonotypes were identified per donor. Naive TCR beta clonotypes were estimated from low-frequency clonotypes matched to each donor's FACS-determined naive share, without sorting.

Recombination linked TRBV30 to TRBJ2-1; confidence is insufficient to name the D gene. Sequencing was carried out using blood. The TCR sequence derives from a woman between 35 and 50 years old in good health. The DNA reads TGTGCCTGGAGTGTGGCCTACAATGAGCAGTTCTTC. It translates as CAWSVAYNEQFF.